This T cell receptor (beta chain) stems from a study of T-cell memory formation after mild COVID-19. Trimming shortened V by 2 bases and J by 5 bases, and 13 bases separated the two germline ends. Germline CDR1 SGHRS, CDR2 YFSETQ. This CDR3 region has 15 residues. This clonotype was detected a few times. Via MiXCR, TCRdb re-called the 5' RACE reads, giving one row per CDR3 protein. The table lists around 450,000 distinct CDR3 sequences, 20% to 30% of them singletons. The sequence derives from an adult woman who had mild COVID-19 (a few samples of this study predate the infection). Cell type and time point are not known. What was sequenced was PBMCs or a T cell subset sorted from them (not recorded which). This rearrangement joins TRBV5-1 to TRBJ1-4; D is undetermined. The CDR3 reads CASSLDEGRNEKLFF. CDR3 in DNA: TGCGCCAGCAGCTTAGACGAGGGCCGGAATGAAAAACTGTTTTTT.